Below are 9 T cell receptor beta chains sequenced from a single sample in a study of blood T cell repertoires in COVID-19 (dated by TCRdb to about 2020). Library preparation used the immunoSEQ multiplex PCR assay. Not all clones reach the TCRdb copy of this immuneACCESS table, which keeps in-frame sequences only. Checked studies attribute under half of the gap to unresolved V genes and leave the rest unexplained. The table for this sample lists about 220,000 clones; approximately 83% of them were counted only once. Approximately 1.3% of the sample goes to the ten largest clones. The sample comprised PBMCs or T cells enriched from blood (not recorded which). The receptors here all came from a middle-aged woman with acute COVID-19.

The CDR3 nucleotides are TGTGCCATACCGGGACTAGTTACCGGGGAGCTGTTTTTT. It codes for CAIPGLVTGELFF. The chain uses TRBV2 and TRBJ2-2, with 8 bases aligning to TRBD2. This CDR3 comprises 13 residues. Trimming took 10 bases from V and 5 from J; bases not matched to a gene: 6. Germline CDR1 SNHLY, CDR2 FYNNEI.

As to this clone: A read error may account for a junction end that differs from germline. The gene calls are TRBV28 and TRBJ1-2; D possibly corresponds to TRBD1 (5 bases). CDR1 and CDR2 (germline): MDHEN, SYDVKM. This CDR3 has 14 residues. The CDR3 loop reads CASSSGGTDYGYTF. The CDR3 DNA reads as TGTGCCAGCAGTTCCGGGGGGACGGACTATGGCTATACCTTC.

The chain has TRBV9 and TRBJ1-4; 8 bases map to TRBD1. J lost 5 bases, V lost 3 bases, and 6 bases had no gene match. CDR1 SGDLS and CDR2 YYNGEE come from the germline V gene. The length of the CDR3 is 15 residues. The CDR3 region has the DNA TGTGCCAGCAGCGCCCAGGACAGGGAGAATGAAAAACTGTTTTTT. This translates into CASSAQDRENEKLFF.

This clone has more than one count but fewer than ten. The rearrangement uses TRBV7-9 and TRBJ1-1; D may be TRBD1 (6 bases). Deletions cut 1 base from V and 9 bases from J, with 18 bases between. The CDR3 runs to 15 residues. The germline V gene encodes CDR1 SEHNR and CDR2 FQNEAQ (reference sequence). The CDR3 here is CASSLDAGGQGQAFF. In nucleotides, the CDR3 is TGTGCCAGCAGCTTAGATGCGGGGGGGCAGGGGCAAGCTTTCTTT.

This chain joins TRBV5-1 and TRBJ2-7, with 8 positions matching TRBD2. The CDR3 extends over 16 amino acids. Germline CDR1 and CDR2: SGHRS and YFSETQ. Trimming removed 2 bases from V and 2 bases from J; junction bases left unmatched: 9. CDR3 DNA: TGCGCCAGCAGCTTAATGTTAGCGGGACATGCCTACGAGCAGTACTTC. The encoded protein is CASSLMLAGHAYEQYF.

J is TRBJ2-7 and V is TRBV4-2; the D gene is possibly TRBD2 (7 bases). The CDR3 has 15 amino acids. V lost 4 bases to trimming and J lost 0 bases, with 13 bases between them. From germline, CDR1 is LGHNA and CDR2 YNFKEQ. CDR3 coding DNA: TGTGCCAGCAGCCCTCTTGGGGGGGCCTCCTACGAGCAGTACTTC. Translated: CASSPLGGASYEQYF.

This chain connects TRBV3-1 (or the pseudogene TRBV3-2) to TRBJ2-1, with 13 bases fitting TRBD2. The J segment lost 8 bases and the V segment lost 6 bases, leaving 10 bases of the junction unmatched. Germline lookup yields CDR1 LGHDT and CDR2 YNNKEL (reference sequence). The CDR3 is made up of 16 amino acids. The CDR3 DNA reads as TGTGCCAGCAGTTTCGGGACTAGCGGGATGGACTATGAGCAGTTCTTC. Its translation is CASSFGTSGMDYEQFF.

This clone has a single count. V and J are TRBV6-5 and TRBJ2-1; TRBD2 might be the D (5 bases). V lost 7 bases and J 6 bases, leaving 13 bases between the germline ends. The germline V gene has CDR1 MNHEY and CDR2 SVGAGI. The CDR3 extends over 13 amino acids. CDR3 sequence: CASNRAEGNEQFF. The CDR3 region has the DNA TGTGCCAGCAACCGGGCCGAGGGCAATGAGCAGTTCTTC.

The J gene is TRBJ2-4, the V gene TRBV18; 8 bases are shared with TRBD2. Germline CDR1 and CDR2: KGHSH and LQKENI. The CDR3 spans 17 residues. J gave up 1 base and V 6 bases, and 11 bases lay outside the gene matches. The CDR3 protein is CASSPDGGVSAKNIQYF. Written as DNA, the CDR3 is TGTGCCAGCTCCCCGGACGGGGGGGTTTCGGCCAAAAACATTCAGTACTTC.